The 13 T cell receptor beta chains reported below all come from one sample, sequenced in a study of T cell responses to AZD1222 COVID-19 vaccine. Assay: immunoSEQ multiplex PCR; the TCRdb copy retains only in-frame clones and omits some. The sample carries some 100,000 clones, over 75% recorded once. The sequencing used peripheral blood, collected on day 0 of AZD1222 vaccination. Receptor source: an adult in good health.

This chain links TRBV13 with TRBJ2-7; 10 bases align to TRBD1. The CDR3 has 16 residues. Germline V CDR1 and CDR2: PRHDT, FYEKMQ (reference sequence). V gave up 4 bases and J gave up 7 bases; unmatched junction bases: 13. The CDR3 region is CASSSPGQGTVGEQYF. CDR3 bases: TGTGCCAGCAGCTCGCCGGGACAGGGGACGGTGGGGGAGCAGTACTTC. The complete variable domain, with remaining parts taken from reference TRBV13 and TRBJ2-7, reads AAGVIQSPRHLIKEKRETATLKCYPIPRHDTVYWYQQGPGQDPQFLISFYEKMQSDKGSIPDRFSAQQFSDYHSELNMSSLELGDSALYFCASSSPGQGTVGEQYFGPGTRLTVT.

The CDR3 protein is CASSLRGFSGADTQYF. The CDR3, as DNA: TGTGCCAGCAGCTTGAGGGGGTTCTCAGGGGCAGATACGCAGTATTTT. The rearrangement links TRBV11-2 to TRBJ2-3; possible D gene TRBD1, 6 bases. The CDR3 has 16 amino acids. Germline V gene data show CDR1 as SGHAT and CDR2 as FQNNGV. V was trimmed by 3 bases and J by 4 bases, leaving 17 bases between them.

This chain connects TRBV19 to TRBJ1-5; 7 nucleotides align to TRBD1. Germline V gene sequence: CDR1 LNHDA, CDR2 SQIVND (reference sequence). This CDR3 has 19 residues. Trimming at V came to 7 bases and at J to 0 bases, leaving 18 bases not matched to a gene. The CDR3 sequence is CASTSRGTPIEYSNQPQHF. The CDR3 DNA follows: TGTGCCAGTACCTCCAGGGGGACACCGATCGAATATAGCAATCAGCCCCAGCATTTT. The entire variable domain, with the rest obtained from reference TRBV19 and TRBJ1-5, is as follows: DGGITQSPKYLFRKEGQNVTLSCEQNLNHDAMYWYRQDPGQGLRLIYYSQIVNDFQKGDIAEGYSVSREKKESFPLTVTSAQKNPTAFYLCASTSRGTPIEYSNQPQHFGDGTRLSIL.

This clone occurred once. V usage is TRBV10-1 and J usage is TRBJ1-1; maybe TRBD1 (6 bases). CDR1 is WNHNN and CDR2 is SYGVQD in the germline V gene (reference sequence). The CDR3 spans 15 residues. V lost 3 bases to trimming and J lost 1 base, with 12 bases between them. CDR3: CASSDSGEENTEAFF. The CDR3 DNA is TGCGCCAGCAGTGACTCAGGGGAAGAGAACACTGAAGCTTTCTTT.

CDR3 residues: CASSQETTSGVTTQYF. Here the CDR3 DNA reads TGTGCCAGCAGCCAAGAAACGACCAGCGGTGTAACTACGCAGTATTTT. V gene TRBV3-1 (or the pseudogene TRBV3-2) combines with J gene TRBJ2-3; TRBD2 is a possible D gene (5 bases). The germline gives CDR1 LGHDT, CDR2 YNNKEL (reference sequence). The CDR3 has 16 amino acids. V was shortened by 0 bases and J by 8 bases, with 18 bases between the two germline ends.

CDR3 DNA: TGTGCCAGCAGATCTGCGAATACAGGGGTTAACACCGGGGAGCTGTTTTTT. Translation: CASRSANTGVNTGELFF. The chain combines TRBV28 with TRBJ2-2; 7 nucleotides match TRBD1. This CDR3 has 17 residues. Trimming removed 6 bases from V and 2 bases from J; junction bases left unmatched: 12. Germline assignment: CDR1 MDHEN and CDR2 SYDVKM.

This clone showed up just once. CDR3 residues: CASTDFGQKLFF. CDR3 in DNA: TGTGCCAGCACTGATTTCGGACAGAAACTGTTTTTT. V gene TRBV12-3 or TRBV12-4 combines with J gene TRBJ1-4, with D maybe TRBD1 (6 bases). This CDR3 is 12 amino acids long. V was shortened by 7 bases and J by 11 bases, with 14 bases between the two germline ends.

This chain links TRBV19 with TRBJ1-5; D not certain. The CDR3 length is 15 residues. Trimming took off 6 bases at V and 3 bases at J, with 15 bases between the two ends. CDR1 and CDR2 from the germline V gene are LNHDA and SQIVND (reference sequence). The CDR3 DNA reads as TGTGCCAGTAGCCCCATCGGACGGAACAATCAGCCCCAGCATTTT. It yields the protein CASSPIGRNNQPQHF. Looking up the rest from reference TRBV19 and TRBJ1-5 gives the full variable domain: DGGITQSPKYLFRKEGQNVTLSCEQNLNHDAMYWYRQDPGQGLRLIYYSQIVNDFQKGDIAEGYSVSREKKESFPLTVTSAQKNPTAFYLCASSPIGRNNQPQHFGDGTRLSIL.

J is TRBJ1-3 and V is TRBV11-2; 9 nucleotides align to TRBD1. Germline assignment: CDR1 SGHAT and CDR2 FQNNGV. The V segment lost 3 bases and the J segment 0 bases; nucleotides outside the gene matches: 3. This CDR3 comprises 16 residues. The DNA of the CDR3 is TGTGCCAGCAGCTTTAACAGGGGGCTCTCTGGAAACACCATATATTTT. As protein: CASSFNRGLSGNTIYF.

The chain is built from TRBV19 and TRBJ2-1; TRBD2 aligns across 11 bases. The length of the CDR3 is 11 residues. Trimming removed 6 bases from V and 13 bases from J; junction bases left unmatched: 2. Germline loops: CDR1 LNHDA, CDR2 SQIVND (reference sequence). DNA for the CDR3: TGTGCCAGTAGGGGACTAGCGGATCAGTTCTTC. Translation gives CASRGLADQFF.

CDR3 sequence (DNA): TGTGCCATCAGTGGGATGACAAACCCCCCTGGGGAGCTGTTTTTT. It codes for CAISGMTNPPGELFF. V usage is TRBV10-3 and J usage is TRBJ2-2, with no clear D. Trimming cost V 4 bases and J 8 bases, with 17 bases left between them. This CDR3 has 15 residues. The germline V gene encodes CDR1 ENHRY and CDR2 SYGVKD.

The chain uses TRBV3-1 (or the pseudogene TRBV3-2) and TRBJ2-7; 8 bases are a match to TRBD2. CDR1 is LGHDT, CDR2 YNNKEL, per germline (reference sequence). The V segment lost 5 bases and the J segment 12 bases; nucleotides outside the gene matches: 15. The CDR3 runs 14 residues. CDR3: CASSISSQREYRYF. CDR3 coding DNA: TGTGCCAGCAGCATAAGTTCCCAGCGGGAGTATAGGTACTTC.

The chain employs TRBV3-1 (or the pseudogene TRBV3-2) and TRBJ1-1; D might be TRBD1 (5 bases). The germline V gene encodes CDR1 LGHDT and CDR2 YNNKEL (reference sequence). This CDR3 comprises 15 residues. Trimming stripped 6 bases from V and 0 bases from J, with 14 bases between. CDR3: CASSHISGMNTEAFF. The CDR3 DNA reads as TGTGCCAGCAGTCACATATCAGGGATGAACACTGAAGCTTTCTTT.